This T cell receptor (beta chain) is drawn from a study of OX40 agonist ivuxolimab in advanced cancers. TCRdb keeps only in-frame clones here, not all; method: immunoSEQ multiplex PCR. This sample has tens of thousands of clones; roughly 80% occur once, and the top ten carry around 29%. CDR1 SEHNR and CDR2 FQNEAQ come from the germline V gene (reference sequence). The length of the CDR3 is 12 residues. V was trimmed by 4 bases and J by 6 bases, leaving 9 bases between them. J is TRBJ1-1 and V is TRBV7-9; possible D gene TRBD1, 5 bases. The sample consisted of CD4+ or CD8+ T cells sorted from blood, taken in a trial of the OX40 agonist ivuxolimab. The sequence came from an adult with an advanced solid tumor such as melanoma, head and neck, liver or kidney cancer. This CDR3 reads CASSSGLSEAFF. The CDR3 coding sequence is TGTGCCAGCAGCTCGGGACTTTCTGAAGCTTTCTTT.